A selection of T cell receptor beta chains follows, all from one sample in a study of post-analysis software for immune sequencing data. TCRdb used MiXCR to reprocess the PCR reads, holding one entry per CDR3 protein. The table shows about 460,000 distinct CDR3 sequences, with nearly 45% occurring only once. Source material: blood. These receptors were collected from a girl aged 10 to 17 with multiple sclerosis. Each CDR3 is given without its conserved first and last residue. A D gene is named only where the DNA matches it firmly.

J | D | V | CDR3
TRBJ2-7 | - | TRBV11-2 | ASSLDFAGISYEQY
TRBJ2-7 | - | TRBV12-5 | VSGLTQNYEQY
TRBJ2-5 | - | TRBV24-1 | ATSASDFLTGETQY
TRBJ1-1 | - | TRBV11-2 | ASSPARGSTEAF
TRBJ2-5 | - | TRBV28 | VLETQY
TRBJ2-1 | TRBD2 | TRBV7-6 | ASSLGPSGPLPYNEQF
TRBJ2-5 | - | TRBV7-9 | ASSLWGLTAKETQY
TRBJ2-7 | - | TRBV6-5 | ASSYPKGRSSYEQY
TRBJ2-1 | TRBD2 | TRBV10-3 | AISESASGGYNEQF
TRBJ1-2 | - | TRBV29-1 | SVEENYGYT
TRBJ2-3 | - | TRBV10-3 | AISDPWAADTQY
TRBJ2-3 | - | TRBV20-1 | SASEGDYEQY
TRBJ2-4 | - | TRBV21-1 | ASDRFWAKNIQY
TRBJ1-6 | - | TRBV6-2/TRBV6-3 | ASSYSKIVQGRWPLH
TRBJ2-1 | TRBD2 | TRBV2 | ASSEGLAGGHNEQF
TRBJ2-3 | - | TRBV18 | ASLKASDTQY
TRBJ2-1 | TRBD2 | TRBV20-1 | SARAMRVGAGGYNEQF
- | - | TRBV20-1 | SARRSRQEKRETQY
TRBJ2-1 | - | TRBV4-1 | ASSQSGTSYNEQF
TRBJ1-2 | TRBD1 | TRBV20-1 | SARSTGGRNYGYT
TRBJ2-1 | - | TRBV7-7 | ASSRNIGTAYNEQF
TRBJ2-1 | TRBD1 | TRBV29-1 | SVTPRDSGNFNEQF
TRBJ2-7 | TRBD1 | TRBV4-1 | ASSLNRDRSSEQY
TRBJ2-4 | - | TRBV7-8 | ASSPRTEGNIQY
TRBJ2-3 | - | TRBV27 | ASSLSGAGETDTQY
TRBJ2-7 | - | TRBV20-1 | SARAYRGHYEQY
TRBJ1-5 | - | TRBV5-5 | ASSRLGQGNQPQH
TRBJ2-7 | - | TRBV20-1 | SARDYERAGNEQY
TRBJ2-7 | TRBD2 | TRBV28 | ASSLGSLAESYEQY
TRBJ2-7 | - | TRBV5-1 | ASSLGGTEDYEQY
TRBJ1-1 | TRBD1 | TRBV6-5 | ASSYSQGDGNTEAF
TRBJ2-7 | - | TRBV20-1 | SARGRRSSYEQY
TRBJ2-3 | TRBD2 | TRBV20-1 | SAYESGRRTDTQY
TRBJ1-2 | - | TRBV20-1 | SATRGLSGEGYT
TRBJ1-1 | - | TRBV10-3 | AIKGGSDTEAF
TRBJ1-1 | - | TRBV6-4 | ASSDSPGDGTEAF
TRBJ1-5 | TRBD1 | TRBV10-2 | ASSEYRDRVGQPQH
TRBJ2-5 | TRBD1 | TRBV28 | ASSQNPGQGKETQY
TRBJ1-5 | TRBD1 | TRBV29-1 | SVEITGDGGQPQH
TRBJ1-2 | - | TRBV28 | AVGGYGYT